The rows below give T cell receptor beta chains drawn from one sample of a study. TCRdb passed the RT-PCR reads through MiXCR, listing each CDR3 protein once. The repertoire holds about 680,000 distinct CDR3 sequences, 12% to 15% seen once, with 3.6% in the top ten. Sequences were obtained from memory CD4+ T cells from blood. These receptors were collected from a female donor in good health, serving as a healthy control. Each CDR3 is given without its conserved first and last residue.

>TRBV7-3
ASSPSAGGAEAF
>TRBV19
ASSSDLGETQY
>TRBV4-1
ASSQDFVYEGVPTYEQY
>TRBV6-6
ASSYPGQGFSAF
>TRBV18
ASSPPQQPQH
>TRBV5-1
ASSLDGRLNTEAF
>TRBV6-5
ASSYKYRYGYT
>TRBV27
ASSSRLAGFTDTQY
>TRBV28
ASRLGGGKTQY
>TRBV20-1
STQPWAQGEQY
>TRBV7-2
ASSGDPRAVEQF
>TRBV5-1
ASSAGGIDEQY
>TRBV6-5
ASSNYGKTGSYGYT
>TRBV5-1
ASSLELGSPLH
>TRBV10-3
AISDSGTGGFNEQF
>TRBV6-5
ASSYVGQGNNEQF